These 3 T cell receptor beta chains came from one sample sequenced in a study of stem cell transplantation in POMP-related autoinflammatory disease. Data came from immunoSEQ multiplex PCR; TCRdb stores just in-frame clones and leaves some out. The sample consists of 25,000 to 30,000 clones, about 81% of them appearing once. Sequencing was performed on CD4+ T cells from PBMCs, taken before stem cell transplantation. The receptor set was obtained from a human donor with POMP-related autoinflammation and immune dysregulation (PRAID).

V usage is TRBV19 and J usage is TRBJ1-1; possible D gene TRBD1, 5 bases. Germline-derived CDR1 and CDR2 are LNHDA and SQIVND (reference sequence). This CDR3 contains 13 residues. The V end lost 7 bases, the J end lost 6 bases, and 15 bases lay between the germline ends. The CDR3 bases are TGTGCCAGTAAAGGGCACTTAGGGGCTGAAGCTTTCTTT. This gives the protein CASKGHLGAEAFF.

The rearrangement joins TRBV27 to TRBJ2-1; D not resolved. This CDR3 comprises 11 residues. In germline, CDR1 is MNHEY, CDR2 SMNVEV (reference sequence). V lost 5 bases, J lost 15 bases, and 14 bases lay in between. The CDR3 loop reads CASSLSNRLFF. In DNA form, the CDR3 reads TGTGCCAGCAGTCTCTCGAATCGTCTGTTCTTC.

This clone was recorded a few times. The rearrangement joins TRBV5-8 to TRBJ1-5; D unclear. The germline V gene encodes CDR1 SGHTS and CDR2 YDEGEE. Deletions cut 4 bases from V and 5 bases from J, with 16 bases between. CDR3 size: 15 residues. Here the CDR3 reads CASSLSGDWDQPQHF. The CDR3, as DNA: TGTGCCAGCAGCCTGTCCGGGGATTGGGATCAGCCCCAGCATTTT.